Presented here are 29 T cell receptor beta chains from one specimen sequenced in a study of beta chain features in type 1 diabetes. Findings of the study overall: Patients with Type 1 diabetes showed moderately but significantly shorter TCRB CDR3s in all four CD4+ subsets.

Antigens of these TCRs are unknown. Investigators reverse transcribed all isolated RNA, so they sequenced expressed TCRB transcripts. This table comes from immunoSEQ multiplex PCR, and its TCRdb copy is limited to in-frame clones, with some not included. This repertoire shows about 740,000 clones, 10% to 15% found once; its top ten account for 0.022%. Input material: naive CD4+ T cells from blood. All receptors come from a man aged 18 to 35 with type 1 diabetes.

A few counts support this clone. The V call is TRBV11-3, the J call TRBJ2-7, with D possibly called TRBD1 or TRBD2 (5 bases each). This CDR3 is 13 amino acids long. Germline-derived CDR1 and CDR2 are SGHNT and YENEEA. With 5 bases removed from V and 6 bases from J, the gap between germline ends came to 14 bases. The CDR3 region is CASSPSMRGEQYF. CDR3 nucleotide sequence: TGTGCCAGCAGCCCGTCCATGAGGGGCGAGCAGTACTTC.

The CDR3 bases are TGTGCCAGCCAGGGGGGAGCCACTGAAGCTTTCTTT. Amino acid sequence: CASQGGATEAFF. This rearrangement joins TRBV18 to TRBJ1-1; 7 bases are shared with TRBD1. J lost 4 bases, V lost 8 bases, and 4 bases had no gene match. Per the germline V gene, CDR1 is KGHSH and CDR2 is LQKENI. The CDR3 is 12 residues long.

On this clone: The junction and the germline gene differ at one end; a read error may be behind it. Other DNA sequences in this specimen translate into the identical CDR3. The genes are TRBV30 and TRBJ1-2; no clear D. The germline gives CDR1 GTSNPN, CDR2 SVGIG (reference sequence). The length of the CDR3 is 12 residues. In nucleotides, the CDR3 is TGTGCCTGGGAACACGTCAACTACGGCTACACCTTC. Translating gives CAWEHVNYGYTF. Supplemented by reference TRBV30 and TRBJ1-2, the full variable domain reads SQTIHQWPATLVQPVGSPLSLECTVEGTSNPNLYWYRQAAGRGLQLLFYSVGIGQISSEVPQNLSASRPQDRQFILSSKKLLLSDSGFYLCAWEHVNYGYTFGSGTRLTVV.

The rearrangement joins TRBV6-5 to TRBJ2-3, with 11 bases that match TRBD1. The J segment lost 5 bases and the V segment lost 5 bases, leaving 6 bases of the junction unmatched. The CDR3 is 15 amino acids. Germline values: CDR1 MNHEY, CDR2 SVGAGI. CDR3 in amino acids: CASSPLGTGGDTQYF. DNA for the CDR3: TGTGCCAGCAGTCCGCTCGGGACAGGGGGAGATACGCAGTATTTT.

The V and J genes are TRBV12-5 and TRBJ1-4; D is uncertain. The length of the CDR3 is 18 residues. Germline-derived CDR1 and CDR2 are LGHNT and FRNRAP. V was pared by 0 bases and J by 3 bases, with 17 bases between. CDR3 region: CASGLVMRAPLANEKLFF. The CDR3 DNA reads as TGTGCTAGTGGTTTGGTAATGCGGGCCCCCCTCGCTAATGAAAAACTGTTTTTT.

This clone was observed a handful of times. The chain combines TRBV25-1 with TRBJ2-1; no definite D call. This CDR3 is 14 amino acids long. Germline V gives CDR1 MGHDK, CDR2 SYGVNS. V lost 5 bases and J lost 1, with 9 bases in between. The CDR3 DNA reads TGTGCCAGCAGTCAACTGTTTTCCTACAATGAGCAGTTCTTC. It is translated as CASSQLFSYNEQFF.

This clone has more than one count but fewer than ten. The gene calls are TRBV30 and TRBJ1-2, with a weak D call TRBD1 (5 bases). The CDR3 loop spans 14 amino acids. From germline, CDR1 is GTSNPN and CDR2 SVGIG (reference sequence). Trimming pared 4 bases from V and 8 bases from J, leaving 20 bases between. The CDR3, as DNA: TGTGCCTGGATTGGGGACGTTGGGAGAGGGGGCTACACCTTC. Translating it yields CAWIGDVGRGGYTF.

This chain joins TRBV5-1 and TRBJ1-1; D uncertain. Deletions cut 4 bases from V and 5 bases from J, with 18 bases between. Germline CDR1 is SGHRS and CDR2 is YFSETQ. The CDR3 is made up of 15 amino acids. The chain's CDR3 is CASSPEPRRRTEAFF. The CDR3 DNA sequence: TGCGCCAGCAGCCCAGAACCTCGACGGAGGACTGAAGCTTTCTTT.

This clone appeared a few times. The rearrangement uses TRBV6-5 and TRBJ2-7; 12 bases line up with TRBD1. The junction had 7 bases not matched to a gene; V was cut back by 6 bases and J by 4 bases. In germline, CDR1 is MNHEY, CDR2 SVGAGI. The CDR3 length is 15 residues. In DNA form, the CDR3 reads TGTGCCAGCAGCTCCATGGGACAGGGGGCTTACGAGCAGTACTTC. Protein sequence: CASSSMGQGAYEQYF.

V is TRBV7-2 and J is TRBJ2-7; D may be TRBD1 or TRBD2 (5 bases each). Germline lookup yields CDR1 SGHTA and CDR2 FQGNSA. V was cut by 5 bases and J by 2 bases, with 19 bases left in between. This CDR3 has 16 residues. The CDR3 protein is CASSPGPTDEAYEQYF. CDR3 nucleotides: TGTGCCAGCAGCCCGGGACCAACTGACGAGGCCTACGAGCAGTACTTC.

The rearrangement links TRBV21-1 to TRBJ2-5; TRBD1 was called by the table and not checked on the DNA. TRBV21-1 has pseudogene status. The CDR3 has 14 residues. In DNA, the CDR3 is TGTGCCAGCAGCTTACAGGGGGGTCGGGAGACCCAGTACTTC. Translated: CASSLQGGRETQYF.

This clone was detected a few times. The chain links TRBV4-1 to TRBJ1-5; possible D gene TRBD1, 5 bases. The V end was cut by 0 bases, the J end by 7 bases, with 13 bases between. This CDR3 is 15 amino acids long. Germline lookup yields CDR1 MGHRA and CDR2 YSYEKL. As DNA, the CDR3 is TGCGCCAGCAGCCAAGACGGTTTGGGACCGCAGCCCCAGCATTTT. It codes for CASSQDGLGPQPQHF.

The gene calls are TRBV6-5 and TRBJ1-5; the match to TRBD1 covers 8 bases. Germline CDR1 is MNHEY and CDR2 is SVGAGI. V trimming: 5 bases; J trimming: 6 bases; junction bases outside the gene matches: 6. This CDR3 has 14 amino acids. In DNA, the CDR3 is TGTGCCAGCAGTCAGGGGGCGAGAGGTCAGCCCCAGCATTTT. This codes for CASSQGARGQPQHF.

A few counts support this clone. This chain links TRBV30 with TRBJ2-7, with 12 bases aligning to TRBD1. Germline lookup yields CDR1 GTSNPN and CDR2 SVGIG (reference sequence). This CDR3 has 13 amino acids. With 4 bases clipped from V and 6 bases from J, the junction kept 4 bases outside the gene matches. CDR3 DNA sequence: TGTGCCTGGATCGGGGACAGGGGGCGCGAGCAGTACTTC. Protein: CAWIGDRGREQYF. Drawing the rest from reference TRBV30 and TRBJ2-7, the complete variable domain is SQTIHQWPATLVQPVGSPLSLECTVEGTSNPNLYWYRQAAGRGLQLLFYSVGIGQISSEVPQNLSASRPQDRQFILSSKKLLLSDSGFYLCAWIGDRGREQYFGPGTRLTVT.

The table lists this clone with a few counts. The genes are TRBV30 and TRBJ1-3, with D unclear. Germline CDR1 is GTSNPN and CDR2 is SVGIG (reference sequence). The CDR3 is 11 amino acids. V lost 4 bases, J lost 1 base, and 2 bases lay in between. DNA for the CDR3: TGTGCCTGGACGTCTGGAAACACCATATATTTT. This sequence encodes CAWTSGNTIYF.

V is TRBV5-6 and J is TRBJ2-5, with 11 bases matching TRBD1. J was trimmed by 5 bases and V by 3 bases; bases with no gene match: 12. CDR3 length: 17 residues. The germline V gene encodes CDR1 SGHDT and CDR2 YYEEEE. The CDR3 loop reads CASSSPWGQGVSETQYF. CDR3 nucleotide sequence: TGTGCCAGCAGCTCCCCTTGGGGACAGGGGGTCTCGGAGACCCAGTACTTC.

This clone was seen a few times. DNA of the CDR3: TGTGCCAGCAGTACCCGAGGCCCGGGTGGGTATGGCTACACCTTC. Residues: CASSTRGPGGYGYTF. The chain carries TRBV6-1 and TRBJ1-2; D is unresolved. The CDR3 sequence is 15 residues long. Germline lookup yields CDR1 MNHNS and CDR2 SASEGT. Trimming removed 5 bases at V and 5 bases at J, with 18 bases between.

The CDR3 protein is CASSVGETKSSYEQYF. CDR3 DNA: TGTGCCAGCAGCGTAGGAGAGACAAAGAGCTCCTACGAGCAGTACTTC. The V and J genes are TRBV9 and TRBJ2-5, with D uncertain. TRBJ2-7 matches the DNA end more closely, so the J call is doubtful. This CDR3 has 16 amino acids. CDR1 and CDR2 (germline): SGDLS, YYNGEE.

This clone was observed a handful of times. The chain's CDR3 is CASSLYPGVEQFF. In DNA, the CDR3 is TGTGCCAGCAGCTTATACCCGGGGGTTGAGCAGTTCTTC. J is TRBJ2-1 and V is TRBV11-3, with D perhaps matching TRBD2 (6 bases). V was pared by 2 bases and J by 9 bases, with 11 bases between. The CDR3 length is 13 residues. Germline V lookup: CDR1 SGHNT, CDR2 YENEEA.

This clone was observed a few times. The chain is built from TRBV7-9 and TRBJ2-1; D could derive from TRBD1 or TRBD2 (5 bases each). Germline CDR1 is SEHNR and CDR2 is FQNEAQ (reference sequence). The CDR3 extends over 15 amino acids. V was cut by 3 bases and J by 10 bases, with 19 bases left in between. The CDR3 loop is CASSFRDLGMSEQFF. The CDR3 DNA follows: TGTGCCAGCAGCTTCCGGGACCTCGGCATGTCGGAGCAGTTCTTC.

This sequence joins TRBV29-1 and TRBJ1-1; D is ambiguous. V dropped 8 bases and J dropped 7 bases, with 20 bases sitting between them. Germline CDR1 is SQVTM and CDR2 is ANQGSEA. The CDR3 has 13 residues. The DNA for the CDR3 is TGCAGCCCTCTGGCAGGCACTTGTGGTGAAGCTTTCTTT. Amino acids: CSPLAGTCGEAFF.

This chain uses TRBV30 with TRBJ1-2, with 9 positions matching TRBD1. The V segment lost 1 base and the J segment 12 bases; nucleotides outside the gene matches: 6. Germline CDR1 and CDR2: GTSNPN and SVGIG (reference sequence). The CDR3 totals 12 residues. As DNA, the CDR3 is TGTGCCTGGAGTGGTCCAGGACAGGGGAACACCTTC. Its protein is CAWSGPGQGNTF.

This clone turned up a few times. V and J are TRBV9 and TRBJ2-1; no clear D. With 4 bases removed from V and 10 bases from J, the gap between germline ends came to 18 bases. Germline V lookup: CDR1 SGDLS, CDR2 YYNGEE. The CDR3 has 14 residues. The CDR3 is CASSSTVPAREQFF. CDR3 bases: TGTGCCAGCAGCTCCACGGTCCCGGCCCGAGAGCAGTTCTTC.

Only a few counts were recorded for this clone. The rearrangement uses TRBV10-3 and TRBJ2-2, with 7 positions matching TRBD1. From germline, CDR1 is ENHRY and CDR2 SYGVKD. Trimming took 4 bases from V and 2 from J; bases not matched to a gene: 7. The CDR3 is 16 amino acids. Here the CDR3 reads CAISGTGFSNTGELFF. CDR3 sequence (DNA): TGTGCCATCAGTGGGACAGGATTCAGCAACACCGGGGAGCTGTTTTTT.

The chain joins TRBV21-1 to TRBJ1-1; TRBD1 was called by the table and not checked on the DNA. TRBV21-1 is described as a pseudogene. The CDR3 contains 16 residues. CDR3 residues: CASSKGTGLFGTEAFF. CDR3 coding DNA: TGTGCCAGCAGCAAAGGAACAGGTCTATTTGGCACTGAAGCTTTCTTT.

This chain joins TRBV13 and TRBJ2-1, with D unresolved. CDR3 length equals 12 residues. V dropped 4 bases and J dropped 10 bases, with 11 bases sitting between them. CDR1 and CDR2 (germline): PRHDT, FYEKMQ (reference sequence). This CDR3 is CASSSYSYEQFF. The DNA of the CDR3 is TGTGCCAGCAGCTCATACAGTTACGAGCAGTTCTTC.

The J gene is TRBJ1-4, the V gene TRBV29-1; no clear D. The germline gives CDR1 SQVTM, CDR2 ANQGSEA. The CDR3 spans 15 residues. V was shortened by 0 bases and J by 3 bases, with 11 bases between the two germline ends. CDR3 loop: CSVEDGQAPNEKLFF. The CDR3 DNA is TGCAGCGTTGAAGATGGGCAGGCACCTAATGAAAAACTGTTTTTT.

This sequence joins TRBV29-1 and TRBJ2-3; D unclear. CDR3 length: 11 amino acids. Germline CDR1 is SQVTM and CDR2 is ANQGSEA. Trimming stripped 6 bases from V and 6 bases from J, with 10 bases between. The CDR3 bases are TGCAGCGTCCATCCGGTTGATACGCAGTATTTT. It encodes CSVHPVDTQYF.

This clone has only a few counts. This chain joins TRBV6-6 and TRBJ2-5; the D gene is possibly TRBD2 (6 bases). V shed 6 bases and J shed 5 bases, with 16 bases lying between them. This CDR3 is 14 amino acids long. Germline-derived CDR1 and CDR2 are MNHNY and SVGAGI (reference sequence). CDR3 nucleotide sequence: TGTGCCAGCAGCTTCGACTCGGGGAGGGAGACCCAGTACTTC. It encodes CASSFDSGRETQYF.